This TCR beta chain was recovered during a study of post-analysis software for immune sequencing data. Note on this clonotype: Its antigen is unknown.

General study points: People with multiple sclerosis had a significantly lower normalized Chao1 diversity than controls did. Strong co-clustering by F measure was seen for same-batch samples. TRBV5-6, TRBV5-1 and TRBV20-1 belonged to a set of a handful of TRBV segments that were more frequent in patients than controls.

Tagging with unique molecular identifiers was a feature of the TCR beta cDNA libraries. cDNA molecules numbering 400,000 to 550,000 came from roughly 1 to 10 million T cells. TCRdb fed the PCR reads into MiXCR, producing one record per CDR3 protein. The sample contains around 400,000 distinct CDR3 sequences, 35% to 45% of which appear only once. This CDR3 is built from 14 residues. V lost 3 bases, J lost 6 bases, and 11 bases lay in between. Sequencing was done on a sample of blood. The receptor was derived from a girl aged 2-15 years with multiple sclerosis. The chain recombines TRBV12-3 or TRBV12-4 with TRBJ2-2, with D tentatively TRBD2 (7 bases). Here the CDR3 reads CASSLRGGPGELFF. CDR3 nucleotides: TGTGCCAGCAGTTTGAGGGGGGGACCCGGGGAGCTGTTTTTT.